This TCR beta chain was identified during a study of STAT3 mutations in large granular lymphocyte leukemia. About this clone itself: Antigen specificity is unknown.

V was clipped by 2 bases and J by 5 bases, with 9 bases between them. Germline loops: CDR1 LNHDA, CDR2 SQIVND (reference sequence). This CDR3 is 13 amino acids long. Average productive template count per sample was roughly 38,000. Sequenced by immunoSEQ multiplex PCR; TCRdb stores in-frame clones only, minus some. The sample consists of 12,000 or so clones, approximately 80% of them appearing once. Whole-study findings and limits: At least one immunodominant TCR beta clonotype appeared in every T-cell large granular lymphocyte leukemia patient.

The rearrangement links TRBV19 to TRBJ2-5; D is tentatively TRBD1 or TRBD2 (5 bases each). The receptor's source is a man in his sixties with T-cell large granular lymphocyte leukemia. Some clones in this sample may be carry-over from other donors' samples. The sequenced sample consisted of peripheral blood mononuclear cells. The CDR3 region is CASSIPGAETQYF. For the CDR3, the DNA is TGTGCCAGTAGTATACCCGGGGCGGAGACCCAGTACTTC.